Shown below are 9 T cell receptor beta chains from a single sample sequenced in a study of a mutant IDH1 vaccine in newly diagnosed glioma. For these receptors, no antigen is known. The repertoire was sequenced with immunoSEQ multiplex PCR; TCRdb's copy has only in-frame clones and lacks some. The sample holds about 28,000 clones, 80% to 90% seen once. Time point specified: week 5, during vaccination. Vaccination comprised doses that each held 300 ug of mutant IDH1 20-mer peptide, plus topical imiquimod. The sequencing here drew on PBMCs, taken from a glioma patient whose treatment included an IDH1 peptide vaccine. These receptors came from a man between 18 and 29 years old with glioma.

By sample share, this clone is medium-sized (0.01 to 0.1%). The rearrangement links TRBV4-2 to TRBJ1-1, with D perhaps matching TRBD1 (5 bases). The CDR3 extends over 15 amino acids. Germline CDR1 is LGHNA and CDR2 is YNFKEQ. The germline V and J ends were trimmed by 1 base and 4 bases, with 13 bases remaining between them. For the CDR3, the DNA is TGTGCCAGCAGCCAAGGGGGCGTCGATGGCACTGAAGCTTTCTTT. Translation: CASSQGGVDGTEAFF.

The chain joins TRBV6-6 to TRBJ2-3; possibly TRBD2 for D (6 bases). Germline CDR1 reads MNHNY; CDR2 reads SVGAGI (reference sequence). The CDR3 has 12 amino acids. With 8 bases removed from V and 11 bases from J, the gap between germline ends came to 17 bases. In nucleotides, the CDR3 is TGTGCCAGCCAATTTAGACGGGAGCGGCAGTATTTT. This translates into CASQFRRERQYF.

The chain carries TRBV30 and TRBJ1-2, with TRBD1 matching over 7 bases. Germline values: CDR1 GTSNPN, CDR2 SVGIG (reference sequence). The CDR3 sequence is 15 residues long. V lost 3 bases to trimming and J lost 0 bases; unmatched junction nucleotides: 7. CDR3: CAWRALGGANYGYTF. CDR3 coding DNA: TGTGCCTGGAGGGCCCTAGGGGGCGCTAACTATGGCTACACCTTC.

The CDR3 DNA follows: TGTGCCAGCAGTTTCTCGCATGCGGGAGGAACTGAAGCTTTCTTT. Translation gives CASSFSHAGGTEAFF. The chain couples TRBV28 to TRBJ1-1; D not certain. V dropped 3 bases and J dropped 5 bases, with 16 bases sitting between them. The CDR3 contains 15 residues. Germline V gene sequence: CDR1 MDHEN, CDR2 SYDVKM.

The genes are TRBV9 and TRBJ1-1, with D possibly being TRBD1 (6 bases). Germline V lookup: CDR1 SGDLS, CDR2 YYNGEE. The CDR3 has 16 amino acids. V was shortened by 4 bases and J by 4 bases, with 20 bases between the two germline ends. CDR3: CASSPYPGAGATEAFF. The CDR3 DNA is TGTGCCAGCAGCCCGTATCCGGGGGCAGGGGCCACTGAAGCTTTCTTT. The full variable domain, completed using reference TRBV9 and TRBJ1-1, is DSGVTQTPKHLITATGQRVTLRCSPRSGDLSVYWYQQSLDQGLQFLIQYYNGEERAKGNILERFSAQQFPDLHSELNLSSLELGDSALYFCASSPYPGAGATEAFFGQGTRLTVV.

This clone was recorded only once. The genes are TRBV9 and TRBJ2-5; TRBD2 agrees at 7 bases. V trimming: 4 bases; J trimming: 5 bases; junction bases outside the gene matches: 14. The germline V gene encodes CDR1 SGDLS and CDR2 YYNGEE. This CDR3 spans 16 amino acids. CDR3 in DNA: TGTGCCAGCAGCCCGAGGCCAGGGAGGGATGTGGAGACCCAGTACTTC. Its translation: CASSPRPGRDVETQYF.

This rearrangement joins TRBV30 to TRBJ1-2; possibly TRBD1 for D (5 bases). Trimming removed 1 base at V and 2 bases at J, with 8 bases between. There are 13 residues in the CDR3. Per the germline V gene, CDR1 is GTSNPN and CDR2 is SVGIG (reference sequence). CDR3 DNA: TGTGCCTGGAGTGAGGGGAGCAACTATGGCTACACCTTC. Its protein is CAWSEGSNYGYTF.

V and J are TRBV19 and TRBJ1-5, with 7 bases aligning to TRBD1. Germline assignment: CDR1 LNHDA and CDR2 SQIVND (reference sequence). V was pared by 3 bases and J by 2 bases, with 7 bases of the junction left unmatched. The CDR3 extends over 16 amino acids. The chain's CDR3 is CASSITGARGNQPQHF. The CDR3 DNA follows: TGTGCCAGTAGTATTACAGGGGCAAGGGGCAATCAGCCCCAGCATTTT.

The chain recombines TRBV6-1 with TRBJ1-2; TRBD1 matches at 7 bases. Trimming removed 7 bases from V and 9 bases from J; junction bases left unmatched: 5. This CDR3 is built from 11 residues. Germline loops: CDR1 MNHNS, CDR2 SASEGT. CDR3 amino acids: CASTRQGSYTF. CDR3 bases: TGTGCCAGCACCAGACAGGGAAGCTACACCTTC.